This TCR beta chain stems from a study of beta chain features in type 1 diabetes (dated by TCRdb to between 2018 and 2020). About the investigation overall: Mean age, gender distribution, total cell number and subset yield did not differ between patients and healthy donors. Regulatory and stem cell-like memory subsets were isolated from only 8 patients and about eight healthy donors, whereas naive and central memory subsets came from all 30 or so donors. Across all samples, fewer than 110,000,000 sorted cells were examined, and cell number per subset correlated strongly with RNA yield. The study compared the TCRB repertoires of sorted circulating CD4+ T cell subsets in recently diagnosed type 1 diabetes patients with those in matched healthy donors.

Relative to germline, V is missing 5 bases and J is missing 5 bases, with 5 bases of the junction outside any gene match. The CDR3 contains 14 residues, cysteine and phenylalanine counted. Only the CDR3 region is kept as DNA, spanning 42 bases read in frame from base 1. Per the germline V gene (reference sequence), SEHNR is the CDR1 and FQNEAQ is the CDR2. Each donor gave one peripheral blood draw, approximately 110 mL on average, collected into heparinised tubes. A BD FACSAria II was used to sort naive, central memory, regulatory and stem cell-like memory CD4+ T cells with a panel that included CD45RO, CCR7, CD25, CD127, CD95 and CD27. A purity above 95% was achieved for all sorted populations. PBMCs were isolated immediately by Lymphoprep density gradient centrifugation and stained directly without culture. Samples were stained and sorted in pairs, with one healthy donor and one patient per experiment, so that batch effects were minimized.

For this clone: This receptor's antigen is unknown. Qualities for individual bases were not recorded, and no much larger clone is one base off.

The entire isolated RNA was reverse transcribed using the High Capacity cDNA Reverse Transcription Kit, and thus expressed TCRB transcripts were sequenced. Deep immunoSEQ sequencing was applied to naive, central memory and regulatory T cell samples, giving an average of about 3.8 million total reads per sample. After sorted cells were lysed in RLT buffer, RNA was extracted with DNase-treated RNeasy Micro or Mini kits, with the choice depending on cell number. To prevent cross-contamination, every cell subset was processed on its own, while patient and healthy donor samples were processed together. The immunoSEQ multiplex PCR was used to amplify TCRB sequences from cDNA, generating 87-bp fragments that spanned the CDR3 region. Amplicons were sequenced on the Illumina HiSeq platform. The original methods were these. PCR bias was corrected computationally using synthetic template baselines, and reads within Hamming distance 2 were collapsed, with unmergeable singletons discarded. Reads were aligned against IMGT to assign V, D and J genes, CDR3 length and insertions or deletions at six rearrangement sites. Clonotype counts were normalized to sorted cell number within each subset before computing true diversity and Gini coefficients with the tcR R package. Repertoire sharing was quantified using the overlap coefficient calculated on TCRB nucleotide sequences. As a proxy for the pre-selection repertoire, out-of-frame TCRB sequences from naive cells were analyzed. TCRdb holds this immuneACCESS table with in-frame rearrangements only. Some clones are missing; in checked studies, unresolved V genes explain under half, and the rest has no known cause. D and trimming come from the DNA, and the V and J calls and clone size come from that table. For this sample the table gives under 250,000 clones, of which approximately 14% were detected only once. Of the sample, roughly 0.024% is held by the ten largest clones.

Paper-wide results and their limitations: PCR may preferentially amplify shorter templates, but because patient and control samples were amplified and corrected together, any resulting skew would affect both groups equally. Sequencing cDNA rather than genomic DNA could over-represent highly expressing activated cells, although activation and CD3 levels did not differ between groups. Because the HLA sub-analyses included only small numbers of individuals, any influence of HLA type on TCRB rearrangement was left unresolved. At VDJ recombination sites, type 1 diabetes patients had fewer insertions and more deleted nucleotides, which implies abnormalities in thymic rearrangement. Naive, central memory and regulatory TCRB repertoires appeared to be more alike among patients than among healthy donors. Type 1 diabetes patients showed a moderate but significant shortening of TCRB CDR3 length in all four CD4+ subsets.

The TCR comes from a woman between 40 and 50 years old in good health. The receptor chain draws on TRBV7-9 and TRBJ1-1, with TRBD1 matching 10 junction bases. The sequencing sample was made of naive CD4+ T cells from blood. The cell subset or site label corresponds to: true naive CD4+ T cells. The CDR3 sequence is CASSAGQGGTEAFF. The nucleotides read TGTGCCAGCAGCGCCGGACAGGGGGGAACTGAAGCTTTCTTT.